This TCR beta chain came from a study of control samples from healthy donors and cancer patients. The CDR3 extends over 14 amino acids. Per the germline V gene, CDR1 is SGDLS and CDR2 is YYNGEE. The V gene lost 3 bases and the J gene lost 8 bases, with 17 bases spanning the gap. Only in-frame clones appear in the TCRdb table, and some are missing; sequencing was by immunoSEQ multiplex PCR. Of roughly 45,000 clones in the sample, about 86% were seen once. Sequenced material: PBMCs. This sequence was found in a woman between 50 and 59 years old with lung cancer. This chain connects TRBV9 to TRBJ1-2, with D possibly being TRBD1 (5 bases). For the CDR3, the DNA is TGTGCCAGCAGCGCAGACCTGGGGACTCGAGGCTACACCTTC. Protein: CASSADLGTRGYTF.